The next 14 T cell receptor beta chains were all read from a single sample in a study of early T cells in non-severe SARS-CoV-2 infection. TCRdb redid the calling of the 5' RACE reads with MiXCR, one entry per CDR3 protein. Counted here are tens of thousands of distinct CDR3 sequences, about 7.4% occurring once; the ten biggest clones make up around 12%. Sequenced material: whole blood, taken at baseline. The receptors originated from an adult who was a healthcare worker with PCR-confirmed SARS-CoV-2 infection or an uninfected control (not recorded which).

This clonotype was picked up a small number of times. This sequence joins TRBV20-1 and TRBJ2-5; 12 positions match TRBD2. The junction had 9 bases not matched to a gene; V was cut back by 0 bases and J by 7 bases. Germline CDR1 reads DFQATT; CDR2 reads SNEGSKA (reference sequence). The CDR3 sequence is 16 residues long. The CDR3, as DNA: TGCAGTGCTAGAGATAGGCTAGCGGGGGGGCCTGGGACCCAGTACTTC. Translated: CSARDRLAGGPGTQYF.

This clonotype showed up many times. DNA of the CDR3: TGTGCCATCAGTGGCGGGATAACCGAGCAGTACTTC. Encoded protein: CAISGGITEQYF. V gene TRBV10-3 combines with J gene TRBJ2-7; D is possibly TRBD2 (6 bases). V gave up 4 bases and J gave up 6 bases, with 10 bases separating them. CDR1 is ENHRY, CDR2 SYGVKD, per germline. This CDR3 contains 12 residues.

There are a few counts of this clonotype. The CDR3 DNA follows: TGTGCCAGCAGTTTATCGCCGGAGACAAGGAGCTCCTACAATGAGCAGTTCTTC. Amino acid sequence: CASSLSPETRSSYNEQFF. V and J are TRBV28 and TRBJ2-1; unclear D gene. The V gene's germline CDR1 is MDHEN and CDR2 SYDVKM. Between the trimmed V and J ends, which lost 1 base and 0 bases, there was a span of 16 bases. This CDR3 region has 18 residues. Full variable domain (rest looked up from reference TRBV28 and TRBJ2-1): DVKVTQSSRYLVKRTGEKVFLECVQDMDHENMFWYRQDPGLGLRLIYFSYDVKMKEKGDIPEGYSVSREKKERFSLILESASTNQTSMYLCASSLSPETRSSYNEQFFGPGTRLTVL.

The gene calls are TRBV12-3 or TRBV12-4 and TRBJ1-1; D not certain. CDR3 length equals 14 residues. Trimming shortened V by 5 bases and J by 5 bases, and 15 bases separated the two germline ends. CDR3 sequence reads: CASSPQGSRTEAFF. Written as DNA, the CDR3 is TGTGCCAGCAGTCCACAAGGGTCCAGGACTGAAGCTTTCTTT.

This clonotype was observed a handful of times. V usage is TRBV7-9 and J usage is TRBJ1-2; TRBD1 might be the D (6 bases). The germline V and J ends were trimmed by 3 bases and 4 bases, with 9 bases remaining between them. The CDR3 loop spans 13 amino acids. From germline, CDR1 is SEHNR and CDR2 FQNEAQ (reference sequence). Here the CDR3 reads CASSLDSIYGYTF. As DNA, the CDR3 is TGTGCCAGCAGCTTGGACAGCATCTATGGCTACACCTTC.

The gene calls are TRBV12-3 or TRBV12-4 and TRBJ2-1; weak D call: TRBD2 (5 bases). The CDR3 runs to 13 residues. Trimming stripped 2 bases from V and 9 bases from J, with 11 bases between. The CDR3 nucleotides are TGTGCCAGCAGTTTAACGGGGTTGCCTGAGCAGTTCTTC. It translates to CASSLTGLPEQFF.

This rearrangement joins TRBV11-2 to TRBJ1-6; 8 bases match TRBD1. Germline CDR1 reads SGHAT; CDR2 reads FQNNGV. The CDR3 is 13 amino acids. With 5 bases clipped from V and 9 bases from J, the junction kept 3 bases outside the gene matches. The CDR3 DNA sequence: TGTGCCAGCAGCCTGGGGACAGGTTCACCCCTCCACTTT. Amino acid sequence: CASSLGTGSPLHF.

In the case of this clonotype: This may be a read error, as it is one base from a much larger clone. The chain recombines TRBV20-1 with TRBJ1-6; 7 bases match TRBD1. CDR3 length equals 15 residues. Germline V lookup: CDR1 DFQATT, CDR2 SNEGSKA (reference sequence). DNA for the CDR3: TGCAGTGCTAGCGCAGGGGGACTCTATAATTCACCCCTCCGCTTT. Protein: CSASAGGLYNSPLRF.

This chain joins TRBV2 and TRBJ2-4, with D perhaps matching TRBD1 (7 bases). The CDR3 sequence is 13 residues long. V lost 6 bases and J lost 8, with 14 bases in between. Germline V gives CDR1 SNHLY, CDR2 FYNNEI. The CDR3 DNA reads TGTGCCAGCAGGCGGGGTACAGGGGACATTCAGTACTTC. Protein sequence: CASRRGTGDIQYF. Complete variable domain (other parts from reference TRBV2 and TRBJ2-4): EPEVTQTPSHQVTQMGQEVILRCVPISNHLYFYWYRQILGQKVEFLVSFYNNEISEKSEIFDDQFSVERPDGSNFTLKIRSTKLEDSAMYFCASRRGTGDIQYFGAGTRLSVL.

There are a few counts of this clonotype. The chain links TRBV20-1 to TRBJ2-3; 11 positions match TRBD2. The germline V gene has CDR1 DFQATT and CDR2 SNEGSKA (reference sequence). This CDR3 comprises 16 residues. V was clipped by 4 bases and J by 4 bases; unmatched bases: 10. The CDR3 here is CSATDIAGGPADTQYF. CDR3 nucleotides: TGCAGTGCTACGGATATAGCGGGGGGGCCGGCAGATACGCAGTATTTT.

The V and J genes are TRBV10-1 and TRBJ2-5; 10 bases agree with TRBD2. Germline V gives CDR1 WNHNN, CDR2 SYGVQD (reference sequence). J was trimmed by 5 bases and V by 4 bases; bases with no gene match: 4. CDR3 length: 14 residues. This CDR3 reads CASSGSSGGETQYF. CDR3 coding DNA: TGCGCCAGCAGTGGGTCTAGCGGGGGTGAGACCCAGTACTTC.

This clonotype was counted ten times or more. CDR3 in amino acids: CASSLDGTGQQPQHF. CDR3 bases: TGCGCCAGCAGCTTGGACGGGACAGGGCAGCAGCCCCAGCATTTT. The chain uses TRBV5-1 and TRBJ1-5; 9 nucleotides agree with TRBD1. The CDR3 extends over 15 amino acids. Unmatched junction bases numbered 5, after V lost 0 bases and J lost 7 bases. CDR1 is SGHRS and CDR2 is YFSETQ in the germline V gene.

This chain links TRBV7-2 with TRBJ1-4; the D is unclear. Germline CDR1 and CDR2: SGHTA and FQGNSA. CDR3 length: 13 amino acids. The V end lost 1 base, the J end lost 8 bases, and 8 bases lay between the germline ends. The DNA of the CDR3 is TGTGCCAGCAGCTTAGTTACGGGGGAAAAACTGTTTTTT. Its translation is CASSLVTGEKLFF.

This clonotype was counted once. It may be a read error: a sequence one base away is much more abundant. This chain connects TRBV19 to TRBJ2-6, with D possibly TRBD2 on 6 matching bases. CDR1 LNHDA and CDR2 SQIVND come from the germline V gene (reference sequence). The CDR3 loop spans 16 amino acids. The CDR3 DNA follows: TGTGCCAGTAGCCCGGTCGGGGGAACTGGGGCCAACGTCCCGACTTTC. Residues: CASSPVGGTGANVPTF.